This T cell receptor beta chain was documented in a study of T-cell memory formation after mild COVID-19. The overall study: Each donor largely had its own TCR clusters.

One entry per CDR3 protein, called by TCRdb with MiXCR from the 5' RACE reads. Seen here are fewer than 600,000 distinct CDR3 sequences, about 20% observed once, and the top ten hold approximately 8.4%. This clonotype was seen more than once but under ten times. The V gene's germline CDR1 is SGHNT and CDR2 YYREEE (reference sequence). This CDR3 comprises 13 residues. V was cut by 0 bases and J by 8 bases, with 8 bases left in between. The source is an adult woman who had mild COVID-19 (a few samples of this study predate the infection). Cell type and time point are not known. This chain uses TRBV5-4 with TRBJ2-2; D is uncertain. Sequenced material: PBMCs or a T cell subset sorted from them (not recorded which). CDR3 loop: CASSLGVKGELFF. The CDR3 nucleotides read TGTGCCAGCAGCTTGGGGGTCAAGGGGGAGCTGTTTTTT.